The TCR beta chain under discussion was sequenced for a study of blood T cell repertoires in COVID-19. About the study: Researchers got acute and convalescent COVID-19 samples from the United States, Italy and Spain.

Trimming shortened V by 0 bases and J by 0 bases, and 13 bases separated the two germline ends. The germline CDR1 and CDR2 sequences are SGDLS and YYNGEE. The CDR3 is 17 residues long. The assay was immunoSEQ multiplex PCR, and TCRdb's table has in-frame clones only and misses some. Of 50,000 to 65,000 clones listed, 80% to 90% are singletons. The gene calls are TRBV9 and TRBJ1-3, with D perhaps matching TRBD1 (5 bases). The sequenced sample was peripheral blood. The sequence derives from a man aged 40-55 years with acute or convalescent COVID-19. This CDR3 reads CASSVGGGEGSGNTIYF. In nucleotides, the CDR3 is TGTGCCAGCAGCGTAGGGGGAGGGGAAGGCTCTGGAAACACCATATATTTT.